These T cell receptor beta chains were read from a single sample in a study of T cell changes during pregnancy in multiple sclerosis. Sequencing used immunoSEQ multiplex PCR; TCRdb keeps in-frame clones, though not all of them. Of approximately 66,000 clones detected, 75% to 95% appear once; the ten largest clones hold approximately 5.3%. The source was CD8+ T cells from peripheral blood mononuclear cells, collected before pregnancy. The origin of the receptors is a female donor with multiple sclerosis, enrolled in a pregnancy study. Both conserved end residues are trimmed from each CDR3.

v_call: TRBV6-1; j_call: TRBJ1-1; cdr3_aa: ASSLRGQSPEAF
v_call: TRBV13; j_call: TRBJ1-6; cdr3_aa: ASSLGQAENSPLH
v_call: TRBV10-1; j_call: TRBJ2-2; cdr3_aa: ASSARRGRAGELF
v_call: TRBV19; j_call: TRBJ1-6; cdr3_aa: ASSMTGTDNSPLH
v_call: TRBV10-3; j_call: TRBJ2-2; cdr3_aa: AISESMGAGELF
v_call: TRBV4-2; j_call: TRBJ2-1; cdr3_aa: ASSQGIGTEEEF
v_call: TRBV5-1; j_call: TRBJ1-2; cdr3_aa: ASSLFGQGSRGYT
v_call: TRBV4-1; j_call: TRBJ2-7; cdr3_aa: ASSQDAGGAYEQY
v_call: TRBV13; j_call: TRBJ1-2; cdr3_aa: ASSLGDLVQASNYGYT
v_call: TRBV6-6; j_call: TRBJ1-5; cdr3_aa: ASSYSSGTNQPQH
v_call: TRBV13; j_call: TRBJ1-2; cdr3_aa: ASSQDRAYGYT
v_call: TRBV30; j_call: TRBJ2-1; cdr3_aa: AWSLELAGGPYNEQF
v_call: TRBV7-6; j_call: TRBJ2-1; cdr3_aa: ASSPVAGGPNEQF
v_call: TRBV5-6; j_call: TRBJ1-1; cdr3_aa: ASSFGRDFTEAF
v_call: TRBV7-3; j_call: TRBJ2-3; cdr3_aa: ASSLGTTTADTQY
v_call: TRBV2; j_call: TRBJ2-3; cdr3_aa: ASSEVGEDTQY
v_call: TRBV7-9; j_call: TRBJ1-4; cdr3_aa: ASSGPGEEEKLF
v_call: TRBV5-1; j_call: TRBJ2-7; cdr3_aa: ASRGGTGYEEQY
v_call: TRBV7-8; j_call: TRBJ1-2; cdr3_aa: ASSLERGQVDGYT
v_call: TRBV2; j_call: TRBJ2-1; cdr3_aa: ASSDPDYSAYNEQF
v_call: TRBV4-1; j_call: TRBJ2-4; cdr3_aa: ASSQVAGGKSGNIQY
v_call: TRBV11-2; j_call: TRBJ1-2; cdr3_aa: ASSFGGGGYGYT
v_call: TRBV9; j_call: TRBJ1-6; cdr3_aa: ASSVESTGVTNSPLH
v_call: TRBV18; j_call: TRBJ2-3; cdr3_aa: ASSLRQGPDTQY
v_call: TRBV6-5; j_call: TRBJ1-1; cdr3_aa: ASSYSAGQLTEAF
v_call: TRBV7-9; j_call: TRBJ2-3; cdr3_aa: ASSLEYDIWDTQY
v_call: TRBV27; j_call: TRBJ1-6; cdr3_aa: ASMGANLH
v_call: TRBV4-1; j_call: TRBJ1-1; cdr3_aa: ASSQAGGPWAF
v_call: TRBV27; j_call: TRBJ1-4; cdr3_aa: ASSLATKEEKLF
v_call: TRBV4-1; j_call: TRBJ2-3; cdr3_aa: ASRGGAGGNTDTQY
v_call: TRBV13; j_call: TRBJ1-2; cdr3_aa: ASGQGFGYGYT